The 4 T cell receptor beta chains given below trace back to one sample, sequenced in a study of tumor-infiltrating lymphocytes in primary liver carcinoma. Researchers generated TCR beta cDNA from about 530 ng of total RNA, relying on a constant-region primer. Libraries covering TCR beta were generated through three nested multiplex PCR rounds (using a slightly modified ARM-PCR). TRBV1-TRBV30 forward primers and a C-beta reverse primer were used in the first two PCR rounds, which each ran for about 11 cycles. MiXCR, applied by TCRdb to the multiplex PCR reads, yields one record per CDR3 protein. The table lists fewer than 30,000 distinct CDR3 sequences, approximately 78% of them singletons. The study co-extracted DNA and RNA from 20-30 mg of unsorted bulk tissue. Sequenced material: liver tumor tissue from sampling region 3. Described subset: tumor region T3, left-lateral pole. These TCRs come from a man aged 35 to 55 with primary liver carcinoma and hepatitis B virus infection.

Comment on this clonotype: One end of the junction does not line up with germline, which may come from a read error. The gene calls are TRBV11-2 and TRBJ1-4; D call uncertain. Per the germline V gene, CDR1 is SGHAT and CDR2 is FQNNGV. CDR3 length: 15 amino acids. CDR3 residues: CASSLDGLANEKQFF. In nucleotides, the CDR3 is TGCGCCAGCAGCTTAGACGGGTTAGCTAATGAAAAACAGTTTTTT.

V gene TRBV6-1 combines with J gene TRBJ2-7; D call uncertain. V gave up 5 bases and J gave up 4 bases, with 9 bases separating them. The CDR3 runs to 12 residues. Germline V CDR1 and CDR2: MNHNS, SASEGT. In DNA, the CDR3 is TGTGCCAGCAGTCAACAGATATACGAGCAGTACTTC. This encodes CASSQQIYEQYF.

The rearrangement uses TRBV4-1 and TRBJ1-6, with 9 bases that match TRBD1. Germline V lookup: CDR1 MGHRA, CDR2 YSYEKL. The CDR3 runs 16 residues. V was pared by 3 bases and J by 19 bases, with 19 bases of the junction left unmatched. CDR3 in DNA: TGCGCCAGCAGCCACCACTTACAGGGGGCGGATTCACTCCTTCACTTT. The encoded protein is CASSHHLQGADSLLHF.

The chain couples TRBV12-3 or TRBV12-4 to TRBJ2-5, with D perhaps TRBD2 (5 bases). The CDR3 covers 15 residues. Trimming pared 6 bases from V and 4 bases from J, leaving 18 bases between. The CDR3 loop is CASRAGELEGETQYF. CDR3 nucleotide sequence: TGTGCCAGCAGGGCAGGTGAGCTAGAGGGAGAGACCCAGTACTTC.